This entry describes one T cell receptor beta chain. At one end, the junction sequence differs from germline, possibly due to a read error. Researchers ran the PCR with 60 Vbeta and 13 Jbeta primers. In the authors' workflow: Later, an analysis found approximately 80 million unique TCR beta chains, and 8.5 million to 12 million of these were shared. Profiled with immunoSEQ multiplex PCR; TCRdb holds only in-frame clones, not every one. That table is the source of V, J and clone size, and D and trimming were worked out from the DNA. The profile shows roughly 150,000 clones, around 78% of them singletons. The data belong to a study of cytomegalovirus exposure and HLA in healthy donors. On the study more broadly: There were some 81 million unique TCRs (from HLA-typed donors) in an early data release.

The CDR3 is made up of 17 amino acids. CDR1 and CDR2 from the germline V gene are SSHAT and FNYEAQ (reference sequence). Sequences were obtained from PBMCs. The V call is TRBV7-7, the J call TRBJ2-5; 10 nucleotides match TRBD2. This sequence was found in a woman aged 40 to 50 in good health and CMV-seronegative. The CDR3 protein is CASSSSSGRLSGETQYF. The CDR3 DNA sequence: TGTGCTAGCAGCTCCTCTAGCGGGAGATTATCCGGGGAGACCCAGTACTTC.